These 25 T cell receptor beta chains originate from one sample sequenced in a study of blood T cells in healthy people across ages (dated by TCRdb to between 2015 and 2017). The method was 5' RACE. The run used an Illumina HiSeq 2500. The second PCR ran for about 7 to 11 cycles and used a J-beta primer mix along with a sample-barcoded 5' primer. Clones were called with MiXCR by TCRdb after fastp trimmed the public reads at Q25, and only in-frame beta chains were retained. All rows with the same CDR3 protein become a single entry with the most common DNA and genes. Present in this sample are about 1.5 million distinct CDR3 sequences, approximately 38% of which were seen just once. In total, the top ten clones hold 7.9% of the sample. The sequencing input was blood. The receptors shown here come from a woman younger than 35 in good health.

This chain connects TRBV3-1 to TRBJ2-7; D possibly corresponds to TRBD1 (6 bases). From germline, CDR1 is LGHDT and CDR2 YNNKEL (reference sequence). There are 13 residues in the CDR3. V lost 2 bases, J lost 6 bases, and 11 bases lay in between. The CDR3 protein is CASSQLKGGEQYF. CDR3 DNA sequence: TGTGCCAGCAGCCAACTTAAAGGGGGCGAGCAGTACTTC.

The chain employs TRBV24-1 and TRBJ2-1; 8 bases are shared with TRBD1. The germline V gene has CDR1 KGHDR and CDR2 SFDVKD. This CDR3 comprises 14 residues. The V gene end was trimmed by 4 bases and the J gene end by 13 bases; junction bases not matched to a gene: 11. The CDR3 reads CATSDRTGKETQFF. The CDR3 coding sequence is TGTGCCACCAGTGACCGGACAGGGAAAGAGACCCAGTTCTTC.

With respect to this clonotype: One base away lies a much larger clone, so this may be a sequencing read error. V is TRBV6-1 and J is TRBJ2-4; possibly TRBD2 for D (5 bases). This CDR3 is 16 amino acids long. Germline CDR1 MNHNS, CDR2 SASEGT. CDR3 coding DNA: TGTGCCGGCAGTGAAGCGGCACGGCTAGCCAAAAACATTCAGTACTTC. Residues: CAGSEAARLAKNIQYF.

The rearrangement joins TRBV27 to TRBJ2-7; possible D gene TRBD1, 6 bases. The CDR3 runs to 14 residues. Germline values: CDR1 MNHEY, CDR2 SMNVEV (reference sequence). The ends were cut back, 3 bases at V and 2 bases at J, with 11 bases in the middle. The chain's CDR3 is CASSLQGWPYEQYF. DNA of the CDR3: TGTGCCAGCAGTTTGCAGGGGTGGCCCTACGAGCAGTACTTC.

In its sample, this clonotype was seen a few times. V usage is TRBV18 and J usage is TRBJ2-1; 7 positions match TRBD2. With 3 bases clipped from V and 5 bases from J, the junction kept 4 bases outside the gene matches. This CDR3 comprises 14 residues. The germline V gene encodes CDR1 KGHSH and CDR2 LQKENI. The CDR3 loop reads CASSPGLQDNEQFF. CDR3 nucleotides: TGTGCCAGCTCACCGGGACTACAAGACAATGAGCAGTTCTTC.

There are a few counts of this clonotype. This chain joins TRBV30 and TRBJ2-4; D unresolved. This CDR3 contains 12 residues. Looked up from germline, CDR1 is GTSNPN and CDR2 is SVGIG (reference sequence). Between the trimmed V and J ends, which lost 0 bases and 0 bases, there was a span of 0 bases. Here the CDR3 DNA reads TGTGCCTGGAGTGTAGCCAAAAACATTCAGTACTTC. Translating gives CAWSVAKNIQYF. The whole variable domain, filled in from reference TRBV30 and TRBJ2-4, reads SQTIHQWPATLVQPVGSPLSLECTVEGTSNPNLYWYRQAAGRGLQLLFYSVGIGQISSEVPQNLSASRPQDRQFILSSKKLLLSDSGFYLCAWSVAKNIQYFGAGTRLSVL.

This clonotype was found once. This chain uses TRBV7-3 with TRBJ1-2; D is undetermined. The germline V and J ends were trimmed by 5 bases and 6 bases, with 19 bases remaining between them. There are 15 residues in the CDR3. Germline V gene data show CDR1 as SGHTA and CDR2 as FQGTGA. In DNA form, the CDR3 reads TGTGCCAGCAGCCCGTCGGGTTCTTCTGGGGATGGCTACACCTTC. Translated, it gives CASSPSGSSGDGYTF.

This chain joins TRBV13 and TRBJ2-5; D remains unclear. Germline V gene data show CDR1 as PRHDT and CDR2 as FYEKMQ (reference sequence). This CDR3 spans 14 amino acids. Trimming left V 7 bases short and J 5 bases short, with 17 bases between. The CDR3 region is CASTEHGPGETQYF. The CDR3 DNA reads TGTGCCAGCACCGAACATGGCCCCGGGGAGACCCAGTACTTC.

The gene calls are TRBV28 and TRBJ2-7, with D uncertain. V was trimmed by 3 bases and J by 0 bases, leaving 9 bases between them. This CDR3 spans 14 amino acids. Germline V gene data show CDR1 as MDHEN and CDR2 as SYDVKM. CDR3 DNA sequence: TGTGCCAGCAGTTTCAGCACAGCCTCCTACGAGCAGTACTTC. This encodes CASSFSTASYEQYF.

V is TRBV18 and J is TRBJ2-4; a possible D gene is TRBD2 (6 bases). The J call is doubtful: the DNA matches TRBJ2-5 better. This CDR3 is 17 amino acids long. CDR1 and CDR2 (germline): KGHSH, LQKENI. CDR3 DNA: TGTGCCAGCTCACCACCGCGAAGGCGGGACCTGTGGGAGACCCAGTACTTC. Protein sequence: CASSPPRRRDLWETQYF.

Here the CDR3 reads CASSYSTGTEQFF. For the CDR3, the DNA is TGTGCCAGCAGTTACTCGACCGGGACAGAGCAGTTCTTC. The chain uses TRBV6-6 and TRBJ2-1; a possible D gene is TRBD1 (6 bases). CDR3 length: 13 amino acids. In germline, CDR1 is MNHNY, CDR2 SVGAGI (reference sequence). The V gene lost 0 bases and the J gene lost 10 bases, with 10 bases spanning the gap.

This clonotype turned up a few times. The J gene is TRBJ2-1, the V gene TRBV7-3; D tentatively fits TRBD1 or TRBD2 (5 bases each). From germline, CDR1 is SGHTA and CDR2 FQGTGA. Deletions cut 5 bases from V and 2 bases from J, with 13 bases between. CDR3 length: 15 amino acids. This chain's CDR3 is CASSIDSGPYNEQFF. CDR3 DNA: TGTGCCAGCAGCATCGACTCGGGGCCCTACAATGAGCAGTTCTTC.

The sample holds a few counts of this clonotype. The chain employs TRBV28 and TRBJ2-7; D might be TRBD2 (6 bases). Per the germline V gene, CDR1 is MDHEN and CDR2 is SYDVKM. V shed 3 bases and J shed 3 bases, with 15 bases lying between them. The CDR3 covers 15 residues. CDR3 sequence (DNA): TGTGCCAGCAGTTTCCGGGACTCAGTTTACTACGAGCAGTACTTC. Its translation: CASSFRDSVYYEQYF.

J is TRBJ1-6 and V is TRBV3-1; D unresolved. Germline V gene lookup returns CDR1 LGHDT and CDR2 YNNKEL (reference sequence). This CDR3 has 15 amino acids. Trimming left V 4 bases short and J 6 bases short, with 13 bases between. DNA for the CDR3: TGTGCCAGCAGCCCCGACACCGTGCTTAATTCACCCCTCCACTTT. This codes for CASSPDTVLNSPLHF.

The CDR3 coding sequence is TGTGCCAGCAAGCTTCTAGGGCCAACTAATGAAAAACTGTTTTTT. Amino acids: CASKLLGPTNEKLFF. V is TRBV28 and J is TRBJ1-4, with unresolved D. This CDR3 is 15 amino acids long. The V and J ends lost 7 bases and 0 bases respectively, with 12 bases between them. Germline-derived CDR1 and CDR2 are MDHEN and SYDVKM.

This clonotype was recorded a few times. The gene calls are TRBV12-3 or TRBV12-4 and TRBJ2-3, with 7 bases that match TRBD1. This CDR3 region has 14 residues. J was trimmed by 6 bases and V by 5 bases; bases with no gene match: 8. The CDR3 DNA is TGTGCCAGCAGTCCGAGACAGGGTAGGGATACGCAGTATTTT. Translation: CASSPRQGRDTQYF.

V usage is TRBV18 and J usage is TRBJ2-3; 7 bases map to TRBD2. With 1 base clipped from V and 2 bases from J, the junction kept 12 bases outside the gene matches. Germline CDR1 KGHSH, CDR2 LQKENI. The CDR3 totals 18 residues. The CDR3 sequence: CASSPLGGRLEFTDTQYF. CDR3 DNA: TGTGCCAGCTCACCACTTGGCGGGAGACTCGAATTCACAGATACGCAGTATTTT. Drawing the rest from reference TRBV18 and TRBJ2-3, the complete variable domain is NAGVMQNPRHLVRRRGQEARLRCSPMKGHSHVYWYRQLPEEGLKFMVYLQKENIIDESGMPKERFSAEFPKEGPSILRIQQVVRGDSAAYFCASSPLGGRLEFTDTQYFGPGTRLTVL.

As to this clonotype: A much larger clone lies a single base off, so this may be a read error. This chain links TRBV3-1 with TRBJ1-6, with D hard to call. There are 13 residues in the CDR3. V lost 9 bases, J lost 0 bases, and 6 bases lay in between. Germline assignment: CDR1 LGHDT and CDR2 YNNKEL (reference sequence). This CDR3 reads CASVSSYNSPLHF. CDR3 in DNA: TGTGCCAGTGTGAGCTCCTATAATTCACCCCTCCACTTT.

This chain joins TRBV7-9 and TRBJ2-5, with 9 bases that match TRBD2. Germline V CDR1 and CDR2: SEHNR, FQNEAQ (reference sequence). After removal of 5 bases from V and 2 bases from J, the junction contained 12 bases not matched to a gene. The CDR3 has 17 amino acids. In nucleotides, the CDR3 is TGTGCCAGCAGCCGGAAGAAGAGCGGGAGGCTTCAAGAGACCCAGTACTTC. Amino acid sequence: CASSRKKSGRLQETQYF.

This clonotype appeared a few times. This chain connects TRBV12-3 or TRBV12-4 to TRBJ2-1; 8 bases are a match to TRBD2. CDR3 length: 15 residues. V lost 4 bases to trimming and J lost 8 bases; unmatched junction nucleotides: 10. Here the CDR3 reads CASSSPPTSVHEQFF. The CDR3 DNA reads as TGTGCCAGCAGTTCCCCCCCGACTAGCGTACATGAGCAGTTCTTC.

This clonotype was seen a handful of times. This sequence joins TRBV5-1 and TRBJ1-2, with D possibly matching TRBD1 (5 bases). The CDR3 contains 16 residues. Between the trimmed V and J ends, which lost 5 bases and 4 bases, there was a span of 21 bases. CDR1 is SGHRS, CDR2 YFSETQ, per germline. The DNA for the CDR3 is TGCGCCAGCAGTCGATCTGGCGGGGACGGGCCCTATGGCTACACCTTC. Translating gives CASSRSGGDGPYGYTF.

This clonotype was seen a handful of times. The V and J genes are TRBV5-1 and TRBJ2-3; the D is unclear. The CDR3 has 15 residues. Germline V gene data show CDR1 as SGHRS and CDR2 as YFSETQ. V was clipped by 5 bases and J by 6 bases, with 19 bases between them. The DNA of the CDR3 is TGCGCCAGCAGGTTCGAAAAGGCCTCCTCCGATACGCAGTATTTT. Translating gives CASRFEKASSDTQYF.

This rearrangement joins TRBV7-2 to TRBJ2-2, with 8 bases aligning to TRBD2. CDR3 size: 17 residues. CDR1 and CDR2 from the germline V gene are SGHTA and FQGNSA. Trimming cost V 6 bases and J 0 bases; bases outside gene matches: 9. The CDR3: CASRRDRGGTNTGELFF. CDR3 nucleotide sequence: TGTGCCAGCAGACGCGATCGGGGGGGGACGAACACCGGGGAGCTGTTTTTT.

This clonotype was found many times. The J gene is TRBJ2-7, the V gene TRBV3-1; D unclear. The CDR3 has 12 amino acids. The germline CDR1 and CDR2 sequences are LGHDT and YNNKEL (reference sequence). Trimming removed 6 bases at V and 6 bases at J, with 12 bases between. The chain's CDR3 is CASSLMECEQYF. CDR3 nucleotides: TGTGCCAGCAGTCTCATGGAGTGCGAGCAGTACTTC.

This chain links TRBV6-6 with TRBJ2-1; 9 bases fit TRBD2. After removal of 7 bases from V and 12 bases from J, the junction contained 10 bases not matched to a gene. Germline lookup yields CDR1 MNHNY and CDR2 SVGAGI (reference sequence). This CDR3 has 13 residues. This chain's CDR3 is CASTQSSGRGQFF. As DNA, the CDR3 is TGTGCCAGCACCCAAAGTAGCGGGAGAGGGCAGTTCTTC.